Below, 32 T cell receptor beta chains from the same sample are listed, as sequenced in a study of T cell responses to AZD1222 COVID-19 vaccine. TCRdb's copy holds only in-frame clones and misses some; the assay was immunoSEQ multiplex PCR. This table holds 110,000 or so clones, about 82% found once. Sample: peripheral blood, taken 28 days after the second AZD1222 dose. The receptors come from an adult who received the AZD1222 COVID-19 vaccine.

The chain joins TRBV9 to TRBJ2-1; 10 bases line up with TRBD1. The CDR3 sequence is 15 residues long. The V and J ends lost 0 bases and 7 bases, in that order; junction bases with no gene match: 4. Per the germline V gene, CDR1 is SGDLS and CDR2 is YYNGEE. This CDR3 reads CASSVEGQGRNEQFF. The CDR3 DNA is TGTGCCAGCAGCGTAGAGGGACAGGGGAGGAATGAGCAGTTCTTC.

This clone was observed a handful of times. The rearrangement joins TRBV9 to TRBJ1-4, with 7 positions matching TRBD1. V was clipped by 0 bases and J by 5 bases; unmatched bases: 7. The CDR3 length is 16 residues. Germline assignment: CDR1 SGDLS and CDR2 YYNGEE. The CDR3 here is CASSVGSGTVNEKLFF. CDR3 coding DNA: TGTGCCAGCAGCGTAGGGTCTGGGACAGTGAATGAAAAACTGTTTTTT.

Concerning this clone: Different DNA sequences within this sample yield the same CDR3. This chain joins TRBV3-1 (or the pseudogene TRBV3-2) and TRBJ1-1; D possibly corresponds to TRBD1 (5 bases). V lost 1 base to trimming and J lost 1 base, with 7 bases between them. The germline V gene has CDR1 LGHDT and CDR2 YNNKEL (reference sequence). The CDR3 consists of 14 residues. CDR3 protein: CASSQGTGNTEAFF. CDR3 DNA: TGTGCCAGCAGCCAAGGTACAGGGAACACTGAAGCTTTCTTT.

The chain's CDR3 is CASSLGQGGNNQPQHF. The CDR3 region has the DNA TGTGCCAGCAGCTTAGGACAGGGAGGCAACAATCAGCCCCAGCATTTT. The rearrangement joins TRBV7-2 to TRBJ1-5, with 7 nucleotides matching TRBD1. The V gene's germline CDR1 is SGHTA and CDR2 FQGNSA. The CDR3 contains 16 residues. V shed 1 base, J shed 3 bases, and the junction held 6 bases outside the gene matches.

The chain has TRBV18 and TRBJ2-1; 8 bases are a match to TRBD2. This CDR3 region has 17 residues. Germline CDR1 reads KGHSH; CDR2 reads LQKENI. J lost 4 bases, V lost 3 bases, and 11 bases had no gene match. The CDR3 DNA reads as TGTGCCAGCTCACCCCCGGGGAGACTAGCGAGGTACAATGAGCAGTTCTTC. Translating it yields CASSPPGRLARYNEQFF.

The chain combines TRBV28 with TRBJ1-5; the D is unclear. The CDR3 sequence is 16 residues long. CDR1 and CDR2 (germline): MDHEN, SYDVKM. The V end lost 6 bases, the J end lost 0 bases, and 15 bases lay between the germline ends. As DNA, the CDR3 is TGTGCCAGCAGAAAAGGACGGGCATTTAGCAATCAGCCCCAGCATTTT. Protein: CASRKGRAFSNQPQHF.

This clone was seen more than once but under ten times. The chain employs TRBV28 and TRBJ2-3, with D possibly TRBD2 on 6 matching bases. The V end lost 7 bases, the J end lost 3 bases, and 14 bases lay between the germline ends. This CDR3 comprises 14 residues. Germline CDR1 MDHEN, CDR2 SYDVKM. The CDR3 reads CASKRGLLTDTQYF. The CDR3 region has the DNA TGTGCCAGCAAACGGGGACTCTTAACAGATACGCAGTATTTT.

J is TRBJ1-6 and V is TRBV5-1; no clear D. Germline V gene lookup returns CDR1 SGHRS and CDR2 YFSETQ. Between the trimmed V and J ends, which lost 2 bases and 5 bases, there was a span of 8 bases. The CDR3 covers 14 residues. The CDR3 DNA is TGCGCCAGCAGCTTACAGACCAATAATTCACCCCTCCACTTT. Protein product: CASSLQTNNSPLHF.

The CDR3 nucleotides are TGTGCCACCAGCGCGCACGGAGGACGGCCCCAGCATTTT. It yields the protein CATSAHGGRPQHF. The V and J genes are TRBV24-1 and TRBJ1-5; D gene uncertain. The CDR3 has 13 residues. Germline-derived CDR1 and CDR2 are KGHDR and SFDVKD. V was trimmed by 7 bases and J by 9 bases, leaving 15 bases between them.

This chain uses TRBV12-3 or TRBV12-4 with TRBJ2-5, with 12 nucleotides matching TRBD2. Trimming at V came to 10 bases and at J to 5 bases, leaving 5 bases not matched to a gene. The CDR3 consists of 13 residues. As DNA, the CDR3 is TGTGCCACCAATCTAGCGGGGGGGGAGACCCAGTACTTC. Its protein is CATNLAGGETQYF.

The chain has TRBV4-3 and TRBJ1-4; D ambiguous. Trimming left V 4 bases short and J 5 bases short, with 17 bases between. Per the germline V gene, CDR1 is LGHNA and CDR2 is YSLEER. The CDR3 length is 16 residues. CDR3 nucleotides: TGCGCCAGCAGCCGAAACCCGTCAAGGAAGAATGAAAAACTGTTTTTT. It is translated as CASSRNPSRKNEKLFF.

The chain combines TRBV6-5 with TRBJ2-1; D gene unclear. Between the trimmed V and J ends, which lost 6 bases and 4 bases, there was a span of 7 bases. The CDR3 loop spans 12 amino acids. Germline V gives CDR1 MNHEY, CDR2 SVGAGI. CDR3 amino acids: CASSLGYNEQFF. The CDR3 DNA reads TGTGCCAGCAGCCTGGGGTACAATGAGCAGTTCTTC.

This chain uses TRBV28 with TRBJ2-4; D is undetermined. CDR3 length: 16 amino acids. V was cut by 5 bases and J by 4 bases, with 18 bases left in between. CDR1 MDHEN and CDR2 SYDVKM come from the germline V gene. The CDR3 is CASSLTSPGSKNIQYF. The DNA of the CDR3 is TGTGCCAGCAGTCTGACGAGCCCCGGTTCAAAAAACATTCAGTACTTC.

This clone was recorded once. The chain is built from TRBV7-2 and TRBJ1-2, with a tentative D call TRBD1 (5 bases). Germline V gives CDR1 SGHTA, CDR2 FQGNSA. This CDR3 has 13 residues. The V and J ends lost 7 bases and 8 bases respectively, with 17 bases between them. DNA of the CDR3: TGTGCCAGCAATGGTGGGGGTAACTTGGGCTACACCTTC. Its translation: CASNGGGNLGYTF.

The CDR3 loop reads CAWTGNSNQPQHF. The DNA of the CDR3 is TGTGCCTGGACAGGGAATAGCAATCAGCCCCAGCATTTT. The V gene is TRBV30, the J gene TRBJ1-5, with D perhaps TRBD1 (5 bases). Trimming stripped 4 bases from V and 0 bases from J, with 7 bases between. CDR1 and CDR2 from the germline V gene are GTSNPN and SVGIG (reference sequence). The CDR3 is 13 amino acids. Filled out from reference TRBV30 and TRBJ1-5, the complete variable domain reads SQTIHQWPATLVQPVGSPLSLECTVEGTSNPNLYWYRQAAGRGLQLLFYSVGIGQISSEVPQNLSASRPQDRQFILSSKKLLLSDSGFYLCAWTGNSNQPQHFGDGTRLSIL.

The chain carries TRBV5-1 and TRBJ1-2, with 9 positions matching TRBD1. Unmatched junction bases numbered 8, after V lost 4 bases and J lost 1 base. CDR1 and CDR2 (germline): SGHRS, YFSETQ. The CDR3 covers 16 residues. Here the CDR3 reads CASSGSRDRVNYGYTF. In nucleotides, the CDR3 is TGCGCCAGCAGCGGATCCCGGGACAGGGTTAACTATGGCTACACCTTC.

This chain connects TRBV4-2 to TRBJ1-2, with 9 bases lining up with TRBD1. The CDR3 totals 17 residues. The junction had 9 bases not matched to a gene; V was cut back by 0 bases and J by 4 bases. Germline CDR1 is LGHNA and CDR2 is YNFKEQ. The CDR3 sequence: CASSQDPTGGGIYGYTF. As DNA, the CDR3 is TGTGCCAGCAGCCAAGACCCAACAGGGGGCGGCATCTATGGCTACACCTTC.

This clone has a handful of counts. The chain uses TRBV7-9 and TRBJ2-7; a weak D match, TRBD2 (6 bases). CDR3 length: 14 residues. Trimming left V 7 bases short and J 2 bases short, with 15 bases between. CDR1 and CDR2 (germline): SEHNR, FQNEAQ (reference sequence). DNA for the CDR3: TGTGCCAGCACATCCCGGGGGATCACCTACGAGCAGTACTTC. Amino acids: CASTSRGITYEQYF.

The rearrangement uses TRBV5-1 and TRBJ2-1, with D unresolved. Germline CDR1 and CDR2: SGHRS and YFSETQ. The CDR3 runs to 15 residues. Trimming shortened V by 0 bases and J by 5 bases, and 12 bases separated the two germline ends. The CDR3 loop is CASSLGTTRHNEQFF. CDR3 nucleotides: TGCGCCAGCAGCTTGGGTACAACGAGGCACAATGAGCAGTTCTTC. The full variable domain, completed using reference TRBV5-1 and TRBJ2-1, is KAGVTQTPRYLIKTRGQQVTLSCSPISGHRSVSWYQQTPGQGLQFLFEYFSETQRNKGNFPGRFSGRQFSNSRSEMNVSTLELGDSALYLCASSLGTTRHNEQFFGPGTRLTVL.

The chain employs TRBV5-1 and TRBJ2-7, with 9 bases identical to TRBD1. V shed 0 bases and J 5 bases; nucleotides not matched to a gene: 3. The CDR3 sequence is 14 residues long. CDR1 and CDR2 (germline): SGHRS, YFSETQ. CDR3 in amino acids: CASSLAGQGDEQYF. The CDR3 coding sequence is TGCGCCAGCAGCTTGGCGGGACAGGGCGACGAGCAGTACTTC.

This chain uses TRBV18 with TRBJ1-6, with 7 bases fitting TRBD1. This CDR3 has 13 residues. Trimming took 6 bases from V and 8 from J; bases not matched to a gene: 4. Germline V gene lookup returns CDR1 KGHSH and CDR2 LQKENI. The CDR3 DNA is TGTGCCAGCTCTCCAGGGGGTGATTCACCCCTCCACTTT. Amino acids: CASSPGGDSPLHF.

The J gene is TRBJ2-7, the V gene TRBV7-2; no clear D gene. Germline values: CDR1 SGHTA, CDR2 FQGNSA. V was cut by 5 bases and J by 0 bases, with 14 bases left in between. The CDR3 is 15 residues long. CDR3 sequence: CASSLWAASSYEQYF. CDR3 DNA: TGTGCCAGCAGCCTATGGGCCGCGAGCTCCTACGAGCAGTACTTC.

The rearrangement uses TRBV5-1 and TRBJ2-1; weak D call: TRBD2 (5 bases). V shed 2 bases and J shed 2 bases, with 14 bases lying between them. The germline V gene has CDR1 SGHRS and CDR2 YFSETQ. This CDR3 spans 16 amino acids. CDR3 loop: CASSFYGISAYNEQFF. The CDR3 bases are TGCGCCAGCAGCTTTTACGGGATTAGCGCCTACAATGAGCAGTTCTTC.

The chain couples TRBV28 to TRBJ1-1, with 8 nucleotides matching TRBD1. From germline, CDR1 is MDHEN and CDR2 SYDVKM. The V gene end was trimmed by 3 bases and the J gene end by 4 bases; junction bases not matched to a gene: 7. The CDR3 loop spans 15 amino acids. The DNA for the CDR3 is TGTGCCAGCAGTTTCCTAGGGACAGGAGGCACTGAAGCTTTCTTT. This sequence encodes CASSFLGTGGTEAFF.

V is TRBV19 and J is TRBJ2-6; D possibly corresponds to TRBD1 (5 bases). The germline V gene encodes CDR1 LNHDA and CDR2 SQIVND (reference sequence). The CDR3 has 16 amino acids. V dropped 7 bases and J dropped 0 bases, with 13 bases sitting between them. The CDR3 DNA sequence: TGTGCCAGTATTTCAGGGTATCCCTCTGGGGCCAACGTCCTGACTTTC. This codes for CASISGYPSGANVLTF.

The chain uses TRBV7-3 and TRBJ2-2, with D possibly TRBD2 on 5 matching bases. In germline, CDR1 is SGHTA, CDR2 FQGTGA. V lost 5 bases to trimming and J lost 5 bases, with 9 bases between them. This CDR3 is 13 amino acids long. In DNA, the CDR3 is TGTGCCAGCAGCAGACGGACTACCGGGGAGCTGTTTTTT. This codes for CASSRRTTGELFF.

The chain links TRBV7-8 to TRBJ2-1; 8 bases agree with TRBD1. The CDR3 loop spans 15 amino acids. Germline-derived CDR1 and CDR2 are SGHVS and FQNEAQ. V was clipped by 3 bases and J by 4 bases; unmatched bases: 5. The CDR3 bases are TGTGCCAGCAGCTTTCAGGGGGCGGGATACAATGAGCAGTTCTTC. It encodes CASSFQGAGYNEQFF.

This clone occurred a few times. The V and J genes are TRBV12-3 or TRBV12-4 and TRBJ1-1, with D possibly being TRBD1 (5 bases). V shed 7 bases and J shed 10 bases, with 16 bases lying between them. The CDR3 loop spans 12 amino acids. CDR3: CASKGTVRGAFF. The CDR3 region has the DNA TGTGCCAGCAAAGGGACGGTCAGAGGAGCTTTCTTT.

The genes are TRBV19 and TRBJ1-5; D remains ambiguous. Trimming stripped 5 bases from V and 3 bases from J, with 8 bases between. This CDR3 is built from 13 residues. Looked up from germline, CDR1 is LNHDA and CDR2 is SQIVND (reference sequence). CDR3 DNA: TGTGCCAGTAGTCCTGGATACAATCAGCCCCAGCATTTT. Amino acids: CASSPGYNQPQHF.

The gene calls are TRBV19 and TRBJ2-2; 7 bases are a match to TRBD1. This CDR3 spans 13 amino acids. The ends lost 8 bases at V and 6 bases at J; junction bases unmatched: 6. The V gene's germline CDR1 is LNHDA and CDR2 SQIVND (reference sequence). The CDR3 DNA follows: TGTGCCAGTGCGACAGGGTCCTCCGGGGAGCTGTTTTTT. It codes for CASATGSSGELFF. Full variable domain (outside the CDR3, taken from reference TRBV19 and TRBJ2-2): DGGITQSPKYLFRKEGQNVTLSCEQNLNHDAMYWYRQDPGQGLRLIYYSQIVNDFQKGDIAEGYSVSREKKESFPLTVTSAQKNPTAFYLCASATGSSGELFFGEGSRLTVL.

The chain has TRBV4-3 and TRBJ2-7, with 7 bases aligning to TRBD1. The CDR3 is 17 amino acids. From germline, CDR1 is LGHNA and CDR2 YSLEER. With V trimmed by 3 bases and J by 0 bases, 11 bases remained unmatched. The CDR3 loop is CASSQEGPGQASYEQYF. CDR3 bases: TGCGCCAGCAGCCAGGAAGGTCCAGGACAGGCCTCCTACGAGCAGTACTTC.

The chain is built from TRBV6-2 or TRBV6-3 and TRBJ1-2; 7 bases fit TRBD1. The J segment lost 11 bases and the V segment lost 5 bases, leaving 8 bases of the junction unmatched. The CDR3 runs to 12 residues. Germline-derived CDR1 and CDR2 are MNHEY and SVGEGT. The CDR3 region is CASSPGQRNYTF. DNA of the CDR3: TGTGCCAGCAGTCCGGGACAGCGAAATTACACCTTC.